These 27 T cell receptor beta chains came from one sample sequenced in a study of cytomegalovirus exposure and HLA in healthy donors. This PCR relied on a set of 60 Vbeta primers and 13 Jbeta primers. Sequenced by immunoSEQ multiplex PCR; TCRdb stores in-frame clones only, minus some. The repertoire holds 24,000 or so clones, with 79% as singletons. The sequenced sample was PBMCs. These receptors were taken from a male donor in good health and CMV-seronegative.

The genes are TRBV11-2 and TRBJ2-7; 12 bases are shared with TRBD2. V was pared by 6 bases and J by 3 bases, with 12 bases of the junction left unmatched. This CDR3 is 17 amino acids long. In germline, CDR1 is SGHAT, CDR2 FQNNGV. DNA for the CDR3: TGTGCCAGCAGGGGGGGGGCTAGCGGGAGGGCCGTCTACGAGCAGTACTTC. Its translation: CASRGGASGRAVYEQYF.

The chain couples TRBV28 to TRBJ1-5; possibly TRBD1 for D (5 bases). Deletions cut 2 bases from V and 9 bases from J, with 20 bases between. The CDR3 is made up of 16 amino acids. Germline CDR1 reads MDHEN; CDR2 reads SYDVKM. CDR3 sequence: CASSLRVRLTGGPQHF. The CDR3 nucleotides read TGTGCCAGCAGTTTAAGGGTCAGGCTGACCGGGGGGCCCCAGCATTTT.

V usage is TRBV5-1 and J usage is TRBJ1-6, with D perhaps matching TRBD1 (5 bases). The CDR3 covers 15 residues. Trimming removed 0 bases at V and 6 bases at J, with 10 bases between. In germline, CDR1 is SGHRS, CDR2 YFSETQ. CDR3 amino acids: CASSLGGGGNSPLHF. The CDR3 region has the DNA TGCGCCAGCAGCTTGGGGGGGGGAGGTAATTCACCCCTCCACTTT.

This clone has only one observation. This rearrangement joins TRBV6-5 to TRBJ2-7; TRBD1 matches at 7 bases. After removal of 5 bases from V and 3 bases from J, the junction contained 7 bases not matched to a gene. CDR1 and CDR2 from the germline V gene are MNHEY and SVGAGI. CDR3 length equals 14 residues. The CDR3 region is CASSLDRSFYEQYF. CDR3 bases: TGTGCCAGCAGTCTGGACAGGAGCTTCTACGAGCAGTACTTC.

The chain is built from TRBV4-2 and TRBJ2-1; possibly TRBD2 for D (5 bases). Per the germline V gene, CDR1 is LGHNA and CDR2 is YNFKEQ. Trimming stripped 4 bases from V and 2 bases from J, with 9 bases between. CDR3 size: 14 residues. The CDR3 DNA follows: TGTGCCAGCAGCCCCGGAGGTGCCTACAATGAGCAGTTCTTC. It yields the protein CASSPGGAYNEQFF.

The chain links TRBV5-8 to TRBJ1-5; D is perhaps TRBD1 (5 bases). V was trimmed by 4 bases and J by 5 bases, leaving 13 bases between them. The CDR3 consists of 14 residues. Germline loops: CDR1 SGHTS, CDR2 YDEGEE. This CDR3 is CASSRWGVDQPQHF. The CDR3, as DNA: TGTGCCAGCAGCCGGTGGGGGGTGGATCAGCCCCAGCATTTT.

The chain recombines TRBV13 with TRBJ2-7; 7 bases map to TRBD2. CDR3 size: 18 residues. Germline trimming cut 4 bases from V and 0 bases from J; bases unmatched to any gene: 15. Per germline, CDR1 PRHDT and CDR2 FYEKMQ (reference sequence). Written as DNA, the CDR3 is TGTGCCAGCAGCTCCCCCAGGCTCGGCGGGAGCAACTCCTACGAGCAGTACTTC. This sequence encodes CASSSPRLGGSNSYEQYF.

This sequence joins TRBV5-5 and TRBJ2-1; 7 positions agree with TRBD2. Germline V gives CDR1 SGHKS, CDR2 YYEKEE (reference sequence). The CDR3 has 12 amino acids. Germline trimming cut 0 bases from V and 14 bases from J; bases unmatched to any gene: 5. The CDR3 DNA sequence: TGTGCCAGCAGCTTGGAATCGACTAGCAAGTTCTTC. It yields the protein CASSLESTSKFF.

The rearrangement uses TRBV7-2 and TRBJ2-7, with TRBD1 matching 9 bases. The germline V gene has CDR1 SGHTA and CDR2 FQGNSA. The junction had 7 bases not matched to a gene; V was cut back by 6 bases and J by 7 bases. The CDR3 loop spans 13 amino acids. The CDR3 is CASRSDRGGEQYF. Written as DNA, the CDR3 is TGTGCCAGCAGGTCGGACAGGGGCGGGGAGCAGTACTTC.

The V gene is TRBV4-2, the J gene TRBJ2-3; 10 nucleotides line up with TRBD1. V was pared by 1 base and J by 3 bases, with 4 bases of the junction left unmatched. Per the germline V gene, CDR1 is LGHNA and CDR2 is YNFKEQ. CDR3 size: 16 residues. The CDR3 protein is CASSQGDRGHTDTQYF. The CDR3, as DNA: TGTGCCAGCAGCCAAGGAGACAGGGGGCATACAGATACGCAGTATTTT.

This chain joins TRBV7-9 and TRBJ2-3; TRBD2 agrees at 9 bases. The junction had 7 bases not matched to a gene; V was cut back by 1 base and J by 2 bases. Germline loops: CDR1 SEHNR, CDR2 FQNEAQ (reference sequence). The CDR3 length is 17 residues. CDR3 in amino acids: CASSLESAGGTTDTQYF. The CDR3 DNA sequence: TGTGCCAGCAGCTTAGAGTCGGCGGGAGGGACCACAGATACGCAGTATTTT.

There are a few counts of this clone. This chain links TRBV6-1 with TRBJ2-2, with TRBD2 matching 12 bases. Losses at the gene ends were 3 bases for V and 8 bases for J; bases not matched to a gene: 1. The CDR3 runs 14 residues. Germline V gene lookup returns CDR1 MNHNS and CDR2 SASEGT. CDR3 sequence reads: CASSDGTSGGELFF. CDR3 in DNA: TGTGCCAGCAGTGACGGGACTAGCGGGGGGGAGCTGTTTTTT.

This chain links TRBV5-1 with TRBJ1-5; D gene unclear. The CDR3 totals 15 residues. Germline V gives CDR1 SGHRS, CDR2 YFSETQ. V gave up 1 base and J gave up 5 bases, with 13 bases separating them. CDR3 in DNA: TGCGCCAGCAGCTTGCTCGGGGTGTCAGATCAGCCCCAGCATTTT. Encoded protein: CASSLLGVSDQPQHF.

V and J are TRBV28 and TRBJ2-1; D gene ambiguous. The germline V gene encodes CDR1 MDHEN and CDR2 SYDVKM. The CDR3 sequence is 12 residues long. Trimming removed 5 bases at V and 4 bases at J, with 6 bases between. Here the CDR3 reads CASSVFYNEQFF. CDR3 bases: TGTGCCAGCAGTGTCTTTTACAATGAGCAGTTCTTC. Full variable domain (rest looked up from reference TRBV28 and TRBJ2-1): DVKVTQSSRYLVKRTGEKVFLECVQDMDHENMFWYRQDPGLGLRLIYFSYDVKMKEKGDIPEGYSVSREKKERFSLILESASTNQTSMYLCASSVFYNEQFFGPGTRLTVL.

The chain couples TRBV27 to TRBJ2-1; TRBD2 aligns across 8 bases. J lost 5 bases, V lost 11 bases, and 11 bases had no gene match. The CDR3 contains 14 residues. The germline CDR1 and CDR2 sequences are MNHEY and SMNVEV (reference sequence). CDR3 sequence: CASVAGTSHNEQFF. CDR3 DNA: TGTGCCTCCGTTGCCGGGACTAGTCACAATGAGCAGTTCTTC.

The chain employs TRBV4-2 and TRBJ2-7, with TRBD2 matching over 10 bases. CDR3 size: 17 residues. The trim removed 5 bases at V and 0 bases at J, leaving 10 bases unmatched. Germline CDR1 reads LGHNA; CDR2 reads YNFKEQ. The CDR3 coding sequence is TGTGCCAGCAGCGCTCCGTCAGCGGGAGGGCGCTCCTACGAGCAGTACTTC. Translation gives CASSAPSAGGRSYEQYF.

The V gene is TRBV10-3, the J gene TRBJ2-1; TRBD2 matches at 8 bases. Trimming removed 6 bases from V and 4 bases from J; junction bases left unmatched: 5. Germline V gives CDR1 ENHRY, CDR2 SYGVKD. The CDR3 is 14 amino acids. The CDR3 bases are TGTGCCATCAGGGGGACTAGTGAATACAATGAGCAGTTCTTC. Translation: CAIRGTSEYNEQFF.

The chain carries TRBV11-2 and TRBJ2-2, with D hard to call. Germline-derived CDR1 and CDR2 are SGHAT and FQNNGV. The CDR3 contains 13 residues. V was cut by 4 bases and J by 6 bases, with 9 bases left in between. The CDR3: CASSSLISGELFF. CDR3 in DNA: TGTGCCAGCAGCTCCCTTATTTCCGGGGAGCTGTTTTTT. Full variable domain (remainder filled in from reference TRBV11-2 and TRBJ2-2): EAGVAQSPRYKIIEKRQSVAFWCNPISGHATLYWYQQILGQGPKLLIQFQNNGVVDDSQLPKDRFSAERLKGVDSTLKIQPAKLEDSAVYLCASSSLISGELFFGEGSRLTVL.

J is TRBJ2-7 and V is TRBV27; 7 nucleotides match TRBD2. This CDR3 region has 13 residues. Germline lookup yields CDR1 MNHEY and CDR2 SMNVEV (reference sequence). Unmatched junction bases numbered 2, after V lost 3 bases and J lost 3 bases. The CDR3 here is CASSFGGNYEQYF. The DNA for the CDR3 is TGTGCCAGCAGTTTCGGGGGGAACTACGAGCAGTACTTC.

This clone was seen only a few times. The rearrangement uses TRBV7-9 and TRBJ1-2, with D unclear. V was pared by 0 bases and J by 4 bases, with 12 bases between. The germline CDR1 and CDR2 sequences are SEHNR and FQNEAQ (reference sequence). The CDR3 spans 15 residues. The CDR3 spells CASSLAVWQIYGYTF. CDR3 nucleotides: TGTGCCAGCAGCTTAGCAGTATGGCAGATCTATGGCTACACCTTC. The entire variable domain, with the rest obtained from reference TRBV7-9 and TRBJ1-2, is as follows: DTGVSQNPRHKITKRGQNVTFRCDPISEHNRLYWYRQTLGQGPEFLTYFQNEAQLEKSRLLSDRFSAERPKGSFSTLEIQRTEQGDSAMYLCASSLAVWQIYGYTFGSGTRLTVV.

For the CDR3, the DNA is TGTGCCAGCAGCTTAGCACAACTGGGGCGAGGTGGCTACACCTTC. Its translation is CASSLAQLGRGGYTF. The chain recombines TRBV7-2 with TRBJ1-2; possible D gene TRBD1, 5 bases. The V and J ends lost 0 bases and 7 bases respectively, with 15 bases between them. Germline CDR1 and CDR2: SGHTA and FQGNSA. This CDR3 has 15 amino acids.

The DNA of the CDR3 is TGTGCCAGCACCAGATCAGGACTAGTGATAGGTGAGCAGTTCTTC. As protein: CASTRSGLVIGEQFF. The chain links TRBV2 to TRBJ2-1; TRBD2 matches at 7 bases. Germline V gene lookup returns CDR1 SNHLY and CDR2 FYNNEI. CDR3 size: 15 residues. V lost 7 bases, J lost 9 bases, and 15 bases stayed unmatched.

The chain recombines TRBV13 with TRBJ2-5; TRBD2 agrees at 12 bases. The CDR3 extends over 15 amino acids. CDR1 PRHDT and CDR2 FYEKMQ come from the germline V gene (reference sequence). The trim removed 5 bases at V and 7 bases at J, leaving 8 bases unmatched. CDR3 bases: TGTGCCAGCAGCATCCGGACTAGCGGGATGGGGACCCAGTACTTC. Translation gives CASSIRTSGMGTQYF.

The rearrangement links TRBV5-1 to TRBJ2-1; TRBD2 matches at 8 bases. This CDR3 has 17 residues. CDR1 and CDR2 (germline): SGHRS, YFSETQ. J lost 7 bases, V lost 4 bases, and 16 bases had no gene match. The CDR3 spells CASSLGLAGAVGNEQFF. CDR3 sequence (DNA): TGCGCCAGCAGCCTCGGACTAGCTGGCGCGGTGGGGAATGAGCAGTTCTTC.

A few counts support this clone. This chain uses TRBV2 with TRBJ2-7, with TRBD2 identical over 9 bases. CDR3 length equals 13 residues. CDR1 SNHLY and CDR2 FYNNEI come from the germline V gene. V trimming: 5 bases; J trimming: 9 bases; junction bases outside the gene matches: 8. Here the CDR3 reads CASSPRQGLAQYF. DNA of the CDR3: TGTGCCAGCAGTCCCCGACAGGGACTAGCGCAGTACTTC. The full variable domain, its missing parts supplied by reference TRBV2 and TRBJ2-7, is EPEVTQTPSHQVTQMGQEVILRCVPISNHLYFYWYRQILGQKVEFLVSFYNNEISEKSEIFDDQFSVERPDGSNFTLKIRSTKLEDSAMYFCASSPRQGLAQYFGPGTRLTVT.

The chain couples TRBV27 to TRBJ2-1; 14 bases are shared with TRBD2. Germline CDR1 MNHEY, CDR2 SMNVEV (reference sequence). CDR3 length equals 15 residues. The J segment lost 10 bases and the V segment lost 8 bases, leaving 10 bases of the junction unmatched. The CDR3 coding sequence is TGTGCCAGCGGGGGGACTAGCGGGAGAGGGTGGGAGCAGTTCTTC. Protein sequence: CASGGTSGRGWEQFF.

Points on this clone: Sequence at one end of the junction differs from germline and may be a read error. The J gene is TRBJ2-2, the V gene TRBV5-1, with TRBD2 as a possible D gene (5 bases). The CDR3 consists of 15 residues. The germline V gene encodes CDR1 SGHRS and CDR2 YFSETQ. This CDR3 reads CASSLGPGVPGELLF. As DNA, the CDR3 is TGCGCCAGCAGCTTGGGGCCCGGGGTACCCGGGGAGCTGCTTTTT.